The subject of this entry is one T cell receptor (beta chain). These data originate in a study of tumour-infiltrating T cells in Burkitt lymphoma. The repertoire was sequenced with immunoSEQ multiplex PCR; TCRdb's copy has only in-frame clones and lacks some. The table records about 13,000 clones, 85% of them present only once. The receptor comes from a human donor with diffuse large B-cell lymphoma. The specimen sequenced was tumor tissue.

CDR3 protein: CSSSTISGATEAFF. As DNA, the CDR3 is TGCAGCTCTTCTACGATATCTGGAGCCACTGAAGCTTTCTTT. The genes are TRBV29-1 and TRBJ1-1; D gene ambiguous. Trimming removed 8 bases at V and 4 bases at J, with 20 bases between. The length of the CDR3 is 14 residues. In germline, CDR1 is SQVTM, CDR2 ANQGSEA. The full variable domain, its missing parts supplied by reference TRBV29-1 and TRBJ1-1, is SAVISQKPSRDICQRGTSLTIQCQVDSQVTMMFWYRQQPGQSLTLIATANQGSEATYESGFVIDKFPISRPNLTFSTLTVSNMSPEDSSIYLCSSSTISGATEAFFGQGTRLTVV.